This record concerns one T cell receptor (beta chain) sequence. Its antigen is still unknown. This entry comes from a study of monozygotic twins with inflammatory bowel disease. Study-level results: Evidence failed to back one strong IBD-linked signal or clonotype. Relative clonotype sharing with others was diminished in IBD patients versus healthy twins, particularly with disease activity.

TCRdb re-called the 5' RACE reads, yielding one record per CDR3 amino acid sequence without DNA. Recorded for this sample: about 210,000 distinct CDR3 sequences. The CDR3 contains 14 residues. Germline assignment: CDR1 MNHEY and CDR2 SMNVEV (reference sequence). The source is a human donor with ulcerative colitis or Crohn's disease, or a healthy co-twin of an affected twin (not recorded which). The chain carries TRBV27 and TRBJ2-2; absent DNA, TCRdb's TRBD1 call cannot be checked. Sequencing was done on a sample of blood. This CDR3 is CASAGTGGFGELFF.